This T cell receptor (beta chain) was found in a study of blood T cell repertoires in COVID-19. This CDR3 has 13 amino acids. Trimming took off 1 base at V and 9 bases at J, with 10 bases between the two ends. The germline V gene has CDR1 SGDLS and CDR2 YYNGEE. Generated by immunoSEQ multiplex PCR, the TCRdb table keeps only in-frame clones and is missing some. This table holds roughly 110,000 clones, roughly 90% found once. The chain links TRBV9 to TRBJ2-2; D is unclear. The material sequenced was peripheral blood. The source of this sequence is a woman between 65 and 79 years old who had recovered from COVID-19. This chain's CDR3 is CASSVSAFRELFF. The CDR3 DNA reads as TGTGCCAGCAGCGTAAGCGCGTTCCGGGAGCTGTTTTTT.